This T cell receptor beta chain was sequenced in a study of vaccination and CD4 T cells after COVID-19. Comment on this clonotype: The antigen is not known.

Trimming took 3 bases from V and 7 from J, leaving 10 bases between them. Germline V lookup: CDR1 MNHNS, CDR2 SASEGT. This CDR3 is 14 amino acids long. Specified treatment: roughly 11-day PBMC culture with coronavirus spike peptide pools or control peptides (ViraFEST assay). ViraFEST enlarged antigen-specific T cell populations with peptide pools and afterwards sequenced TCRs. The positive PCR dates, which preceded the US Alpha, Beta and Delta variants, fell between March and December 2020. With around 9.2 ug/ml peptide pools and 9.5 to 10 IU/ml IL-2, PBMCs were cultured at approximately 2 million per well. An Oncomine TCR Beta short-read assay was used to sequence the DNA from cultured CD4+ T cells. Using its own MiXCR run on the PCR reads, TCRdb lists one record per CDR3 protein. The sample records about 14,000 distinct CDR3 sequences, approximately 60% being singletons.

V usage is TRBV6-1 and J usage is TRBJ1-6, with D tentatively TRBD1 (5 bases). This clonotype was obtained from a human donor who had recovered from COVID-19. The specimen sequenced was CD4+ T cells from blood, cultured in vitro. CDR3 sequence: CASSDRDENSPLHF. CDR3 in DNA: TGTGCCAGCAGTGATCGGGACGAAAATTCACCCCTCCACTTT.